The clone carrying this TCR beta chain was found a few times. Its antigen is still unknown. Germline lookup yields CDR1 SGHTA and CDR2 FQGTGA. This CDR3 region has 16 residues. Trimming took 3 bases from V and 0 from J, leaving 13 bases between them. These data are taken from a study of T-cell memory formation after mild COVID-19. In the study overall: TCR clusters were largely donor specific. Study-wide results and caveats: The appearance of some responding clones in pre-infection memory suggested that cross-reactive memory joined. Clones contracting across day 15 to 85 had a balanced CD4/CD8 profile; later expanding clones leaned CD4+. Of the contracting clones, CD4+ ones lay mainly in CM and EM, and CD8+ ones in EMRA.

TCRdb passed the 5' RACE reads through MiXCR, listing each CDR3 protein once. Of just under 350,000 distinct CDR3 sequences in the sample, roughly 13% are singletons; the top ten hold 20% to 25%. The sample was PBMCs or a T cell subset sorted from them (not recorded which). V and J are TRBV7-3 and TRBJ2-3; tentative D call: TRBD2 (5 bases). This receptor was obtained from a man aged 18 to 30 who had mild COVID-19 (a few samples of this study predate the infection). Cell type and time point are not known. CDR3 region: CASSLGSGTSTDTQYF. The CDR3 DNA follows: TGTGCCAGCAGCTTGGGAAGCGGTACTAGCACAGATACGCAGTATTTT.